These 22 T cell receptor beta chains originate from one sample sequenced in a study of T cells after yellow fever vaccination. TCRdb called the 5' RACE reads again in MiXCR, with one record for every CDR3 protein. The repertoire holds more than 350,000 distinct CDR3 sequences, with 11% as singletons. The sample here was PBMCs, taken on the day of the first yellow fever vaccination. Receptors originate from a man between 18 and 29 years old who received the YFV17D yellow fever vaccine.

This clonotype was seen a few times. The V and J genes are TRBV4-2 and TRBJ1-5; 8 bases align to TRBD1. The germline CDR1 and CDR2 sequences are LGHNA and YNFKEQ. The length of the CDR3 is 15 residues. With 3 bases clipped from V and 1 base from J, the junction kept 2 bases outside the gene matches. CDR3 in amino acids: CASSQDRASNQPQHF. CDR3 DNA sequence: TGTGCCAGCAGCCAGGACAGGGCCAGCAATCAGCCCCAGCATTTT.

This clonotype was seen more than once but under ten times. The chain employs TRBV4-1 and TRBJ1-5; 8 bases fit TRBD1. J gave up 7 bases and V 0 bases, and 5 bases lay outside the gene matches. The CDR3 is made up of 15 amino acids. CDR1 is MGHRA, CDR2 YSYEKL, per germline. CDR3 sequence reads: CASSQDITGGQPQHF. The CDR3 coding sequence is TGCGCCAGCAGCCAAGATATTACAGGGGGGCAGCCCCAGCATTTT.

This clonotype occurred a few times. The DNA for the CDR3 is TGTGCCAGCCTATCGGCGCTTAGCACAGATACGCAGTATTTT. Its protein is CASLSALSTDTQYF. This chain uses TRBV11-2 with TRBJ2-3; D not certain. Deletions cut 8 bases from V and 0 bases from J, with 12 bases between. This CDR3 has 14 amino acids. The germline V gene has CDR1 SGHAT and CDR2 FQNNGV.

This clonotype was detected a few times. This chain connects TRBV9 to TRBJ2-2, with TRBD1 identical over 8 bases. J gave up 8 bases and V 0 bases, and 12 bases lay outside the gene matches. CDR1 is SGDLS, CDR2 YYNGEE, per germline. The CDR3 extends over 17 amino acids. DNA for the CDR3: TGTGCCAGCAGCGTAGAGGCAGGGGGCTGGTCAGCAGGGGAGCTGTTTTTT. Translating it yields CASSVEAGGWSAGELFF.

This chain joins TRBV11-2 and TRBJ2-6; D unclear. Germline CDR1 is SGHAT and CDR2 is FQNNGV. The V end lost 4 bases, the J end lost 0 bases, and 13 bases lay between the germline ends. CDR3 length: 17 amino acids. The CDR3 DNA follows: TGTGCCAGCAGCTCCTTCGGACGGACCTCTGGGGCCAACGTCCTGACTTTC. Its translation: CASSSFGRTSGANVLTF.

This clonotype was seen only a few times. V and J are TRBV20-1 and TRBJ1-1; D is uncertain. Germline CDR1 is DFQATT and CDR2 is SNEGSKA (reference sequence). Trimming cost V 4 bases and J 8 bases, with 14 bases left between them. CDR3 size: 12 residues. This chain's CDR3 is CSATDERAEAFF. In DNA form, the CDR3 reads TGCAGTGCTACCGACGAGCGGGCGGAAGCTTTCTTT.

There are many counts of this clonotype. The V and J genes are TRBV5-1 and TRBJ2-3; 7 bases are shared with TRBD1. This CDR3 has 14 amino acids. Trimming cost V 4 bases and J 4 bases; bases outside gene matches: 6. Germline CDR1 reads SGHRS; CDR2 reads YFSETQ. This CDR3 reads CASSQGQAADTQYF. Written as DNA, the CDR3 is TGCGCCAGCAGCCAAGGACAGGCAGCAGATACGCAGTATTTT.

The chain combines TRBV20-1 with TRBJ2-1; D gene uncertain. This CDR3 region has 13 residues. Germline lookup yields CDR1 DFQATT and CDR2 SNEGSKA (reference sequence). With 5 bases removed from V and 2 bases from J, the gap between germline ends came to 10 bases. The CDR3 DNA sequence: TGCAGTGCTTCTAGTGTCCCCTACAATGAGCAGTTCTTC. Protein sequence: CSASSVPYNEQFF.

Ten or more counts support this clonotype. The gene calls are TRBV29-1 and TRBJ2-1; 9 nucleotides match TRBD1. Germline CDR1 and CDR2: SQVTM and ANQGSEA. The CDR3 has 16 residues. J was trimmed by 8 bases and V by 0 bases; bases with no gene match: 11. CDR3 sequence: CSVEDAWTGERDEQFF. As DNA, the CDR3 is TGCAGCGTTGAAGATGCCTGGACAGGGGAGAGGGATGAGCAGTTCTTC.

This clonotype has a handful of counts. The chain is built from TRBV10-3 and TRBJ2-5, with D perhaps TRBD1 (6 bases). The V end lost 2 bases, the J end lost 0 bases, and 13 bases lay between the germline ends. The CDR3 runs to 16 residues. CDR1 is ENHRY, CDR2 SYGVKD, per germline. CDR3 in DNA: TGTGCCATCAGTGAGGCGGCATCAGGGGACCAAGAGACCCAGTACTTC. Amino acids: CAISEAASGDQETQYF.

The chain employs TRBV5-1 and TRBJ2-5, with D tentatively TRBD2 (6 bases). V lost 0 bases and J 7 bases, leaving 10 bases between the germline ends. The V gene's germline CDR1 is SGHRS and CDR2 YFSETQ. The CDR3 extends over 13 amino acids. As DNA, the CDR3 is TGCGCCAGCAGCTTGGGACTAGTAAGGACCCAGTACTTC. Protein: CASSLGLVRTQYF.

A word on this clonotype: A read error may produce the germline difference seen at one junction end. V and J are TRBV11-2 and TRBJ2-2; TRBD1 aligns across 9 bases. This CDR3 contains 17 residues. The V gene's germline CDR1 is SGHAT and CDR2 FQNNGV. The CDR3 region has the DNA TGTGCCAGCATCACAGGGGGCTGGACGGCGAACACCGGGGAGCCGTTTTTT. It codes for CASITGGWTANTGEPFF.

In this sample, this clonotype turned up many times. The chain's CDR3 is CSASTNMGDTEAFF. In DNA, the CDR3 is TGCAGTGCTAGTACAAACATGGGGGACACTGAAGCTTTCTTT. The rearrangement joins TRBV20-1 to TRBJ1-1; tentative D call: TRBD1 (5 bases). The CDR3 totals 14 residues. Germline CDR1 and CDR2: DFQATT and SNEGSKA (reference sequence). Trimming cost V 3 bases and J 3 bases, with 14 bases left between them.

This CDR3 is CASSYEGNYNEQFF. The CDR3 DNA is TGTGCCAGCAGCTACGAGGGTAACTACAATGAGCAGTTCTTC. This sequence joins TRBV11-2 and TRBJ2-1, with TRBD2 as a possible D gene (5 bases). The germline V gene has CDR1 SGHAT and CDR2 FQNNGV. V was cut by 4 bases and J by 3 bases, with 10 bases left in between. The CDR3 loop spans 14 amino acids.

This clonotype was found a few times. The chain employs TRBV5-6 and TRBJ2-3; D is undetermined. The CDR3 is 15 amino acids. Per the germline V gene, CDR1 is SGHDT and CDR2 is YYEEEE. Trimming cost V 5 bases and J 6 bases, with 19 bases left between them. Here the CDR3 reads CASRLSGSPPDTQYF. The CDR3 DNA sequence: TGTGCCAGCAGGCTGTCCGGGTCACCCCCCGATACGCAGTATTTT.

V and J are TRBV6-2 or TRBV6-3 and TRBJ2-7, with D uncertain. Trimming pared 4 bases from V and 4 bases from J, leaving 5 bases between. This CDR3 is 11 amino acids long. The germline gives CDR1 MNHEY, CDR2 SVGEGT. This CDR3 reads CASSSWYEQYV. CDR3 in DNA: TGTGCCAGCAGTTCCTGGTACGAGCAGTACGTC.

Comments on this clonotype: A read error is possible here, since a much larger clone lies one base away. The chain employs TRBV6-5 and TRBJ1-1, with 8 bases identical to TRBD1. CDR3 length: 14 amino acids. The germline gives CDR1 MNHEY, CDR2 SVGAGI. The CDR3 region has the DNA TGTGACAGCAGTTACCACGGGACAGGAACTGAAGCTTTCTTT. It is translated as CDSSYHGTGTEAFF.

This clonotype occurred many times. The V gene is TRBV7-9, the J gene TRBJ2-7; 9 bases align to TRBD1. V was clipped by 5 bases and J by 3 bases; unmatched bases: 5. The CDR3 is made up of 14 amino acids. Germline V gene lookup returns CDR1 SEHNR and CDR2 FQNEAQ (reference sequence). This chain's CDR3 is CASSRGQGGYEQYF. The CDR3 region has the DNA TGTGCCAGCAGCCGGGGACAGGGAGGCTACGAGCAGTACTTC.

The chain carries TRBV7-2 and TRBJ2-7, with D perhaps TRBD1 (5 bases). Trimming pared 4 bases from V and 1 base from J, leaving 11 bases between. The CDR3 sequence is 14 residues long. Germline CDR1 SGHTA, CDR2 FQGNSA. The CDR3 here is CASSSQDSSYEQYF. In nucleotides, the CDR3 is TGTGCCAGCAGCTCCCAAGACAGTTCCTACGAGCAGTACTTC.

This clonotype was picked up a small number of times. CDR3 residues: CASSPTGGGDTQYF. The CDR3 DNA is TGTGCCAGCAGCCCCACAGGGGGCGGAGATACGCAGTATTTT. This sequence joins TRBV7-9 and TRBJ2-3, with 9 nucleotides matching TRBD1. CDR1 is SEHNR and CDR2 is FQNEAQ in the germline V gene (reference sequence). V gave up 5 bases and J gave up 5 bases; unmatched junction bases: 5. This CDR3 is 14 amino acids long.

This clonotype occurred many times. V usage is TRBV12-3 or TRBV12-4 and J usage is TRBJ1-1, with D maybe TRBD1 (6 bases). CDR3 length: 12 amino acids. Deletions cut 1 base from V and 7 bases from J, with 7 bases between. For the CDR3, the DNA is TGTGCCAGCAGTTTAGGGACAGTTGAAGCTTTCTTT. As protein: CASSLGTVEAFF.

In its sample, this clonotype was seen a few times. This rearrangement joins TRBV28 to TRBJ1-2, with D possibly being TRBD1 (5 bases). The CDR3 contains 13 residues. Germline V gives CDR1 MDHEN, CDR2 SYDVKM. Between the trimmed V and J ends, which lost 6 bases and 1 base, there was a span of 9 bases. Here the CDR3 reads CASREDSNYGYTF. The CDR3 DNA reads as TGTGCCAGCAGGGAAGACAGTAACTATGGCTACACCTTC.